This T cell receptor beta chain was obtained from a study of cytomegalovirus exposure and HLA in healthy donors. The CDR3 covers 13 residues. CDR1 MNHNS and CDR2 SASEGT come from the germline V gene. V was pared by 7 bases and J by 8 bases, with 17 bases between. With 60 Vbeta and 13 Jbeta primers, the PCR was carried out. Authors' analysis steps: There were around 80 million unique TCR beta chains by a later count, and 8.5 million to 14 million of them were shared. Sequencing used immunoSEQ multiplex PCR; TCRdb keeps in-frame clones, though not all of them. V and J calls and clone size follow that table, whereas D and trimming were derived from the DNA. The table records approximately 110,000 clones, about 80% of them present only once. This clone was seen only once.

This sequence joins TRBV6-1 and TRBJ1-2; a weak D match, TRBD1 (6 bases). The TCR was taken from a woman younger than 35 in good health and CMV-seropositive. The sequenced sample consisted of PBMCs. The CDR3 loop is CASTVSGVGGYTF. The CDR3 DNA reads TGTGCCAGCACCGTCTCAGGGGTGGGCGGCTACACCTTC.